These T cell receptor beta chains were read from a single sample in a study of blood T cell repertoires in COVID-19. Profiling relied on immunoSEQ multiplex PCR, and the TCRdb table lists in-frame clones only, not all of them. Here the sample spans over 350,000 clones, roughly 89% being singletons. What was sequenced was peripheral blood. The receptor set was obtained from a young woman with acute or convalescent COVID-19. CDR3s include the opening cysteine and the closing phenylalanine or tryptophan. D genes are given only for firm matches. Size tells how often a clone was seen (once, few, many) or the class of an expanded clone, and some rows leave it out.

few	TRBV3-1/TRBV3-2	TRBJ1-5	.	TGTGCCAGCAGCCAAGATAGGACGGACATGCCCCAGCATTTT	CASSQDRTDMPQHF
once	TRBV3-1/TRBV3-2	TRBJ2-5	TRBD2	TGTGCCAGCAGCTCGCGGGGGGCCGAAGAGACCCAGTACTTC	CASSSRGAEETQYF
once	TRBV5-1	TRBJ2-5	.	TGCGCCAGCAGCTCGGACAGAGAAGAGACCCAGTACTTC	CASSSDREETQYF
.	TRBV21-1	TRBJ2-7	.	TGTGCCAGCAGCAATCCTAAAATGTACGAGCAGTACTTC	CASSNPKMYEQYF
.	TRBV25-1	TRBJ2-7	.	TGTGCCAGCATGGTGCAGGGCGCCCACGAGCAGTACTTC	CASMVQGAHEQYF
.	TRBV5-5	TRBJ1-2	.	TGTGCCAGCAGCTTGGCGTCCGCTAACTATGGCTACACCTTC	CASSLASANYGYTF
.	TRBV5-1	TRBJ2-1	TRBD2	TGCGCCAGCAGCTTGGGCGGGGGGGCGCAGGAGCAGTTCTTC	CASSLGGGAQEQFF
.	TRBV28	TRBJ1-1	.	TGTGCCAGCAGTTGGGGCCAAACAGGGTTATACACTGAAGCTTTCTTT	CASSWGQTGLYTEAFF
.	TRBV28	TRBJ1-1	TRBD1	TGTGCCAGCAGTTTGAAGACAGGGGGCTTGAACACTGAAGCTTTCTTT	CASSLKTGGLNTEAFF
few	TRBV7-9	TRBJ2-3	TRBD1	TGTGCCAGCAGCTCAGGACAGGAAGATACGCAGTATTTT	CASSSGQEDTQYF
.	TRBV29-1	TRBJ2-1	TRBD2	TGCAGCGTTGTTATGGCGGGGGGGCACAATGAGCAGTTCTTC	CSVVMAGGHNEQFF
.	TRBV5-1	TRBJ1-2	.	TGCGCCAGCAGCCCTGGCGGGGGGATTGGGCATGGCTACACCTTC	CASSPGGGIGHGYTF
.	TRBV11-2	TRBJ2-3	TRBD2	TGTGCCAGCAGCTTAGATTACGGGGGGGAGGGTGGATCGTATTTT	CASSLDYGGEGGSYF
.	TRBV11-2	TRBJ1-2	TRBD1	TGTGCCAGCAGCTTAAGTTTAGGACAGGGGCATAACTATGGCTACACCTTC	CASSLSLGQGHNYGYTF
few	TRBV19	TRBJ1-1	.	TGTGCCAGTAGTATCGGGGTAGGTTTTGAAGCTTTCTTT	CASSIGVGFEAFF
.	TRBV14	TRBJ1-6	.	TGTGCCAGCAGCCAAGGGGCTTCGGTGTCAGGGATGGGATACAATTCACCCCTCCACTTT	CASSQGASVSGMGYNSPLHF
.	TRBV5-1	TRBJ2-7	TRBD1	TGCGCCAGCAGCCCGGACAGGGCGAGCTCCTACGAGCAGTACTTC	CASSPDRASSYEQYF